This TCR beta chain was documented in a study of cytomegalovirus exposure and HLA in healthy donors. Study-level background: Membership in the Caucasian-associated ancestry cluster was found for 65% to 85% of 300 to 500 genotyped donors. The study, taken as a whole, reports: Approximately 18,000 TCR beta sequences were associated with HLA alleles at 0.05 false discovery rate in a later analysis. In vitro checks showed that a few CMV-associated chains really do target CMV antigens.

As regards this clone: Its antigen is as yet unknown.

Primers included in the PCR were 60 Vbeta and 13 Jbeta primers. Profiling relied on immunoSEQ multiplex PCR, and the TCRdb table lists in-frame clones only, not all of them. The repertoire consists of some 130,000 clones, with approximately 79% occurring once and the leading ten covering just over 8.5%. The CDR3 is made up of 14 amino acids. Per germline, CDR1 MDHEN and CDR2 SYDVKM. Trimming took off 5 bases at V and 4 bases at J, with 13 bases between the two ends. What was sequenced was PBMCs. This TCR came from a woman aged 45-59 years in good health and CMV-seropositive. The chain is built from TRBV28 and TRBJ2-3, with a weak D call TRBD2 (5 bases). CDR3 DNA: TGTGCCAGCAGTCTCCGGGGTAGCTCAGATACGCAGTATTTT. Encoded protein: CASSLRGSSDTQYF.